The clone carrying this T cell receptor beta chain was seen only a few times. This record belongs to a study of blood T cell repertoires in COVID-19. Germline assignment: CDR1 SGHVS and CDR2 FNYEAQ. The V gene lost 0 bases and the J gene lost 1 base, with 17 bases spanning the gap. The CDR3 totals 18 residues. Source study methods: Using reference gene primer amplification, nucleated cell counts were estimated. The method was immunoSEQ multiplex PCR; TCRdb's version includes in-frame clones alone and lacks a portion of them. The V and J calls and clone size come from that table; D and trimming were worked out from the DNA. The data show about 150,000 clones, about 73% seen once.

The sequence derives from a man older than 75 with acute or convalescent COVID-19. The sequenced material came from peripheral blood. V gene TRBV7-6 combines with J gene TRBJ2-3; tentative D call: TRBD2 (7 bases). The CDR3: CASSLARGGPTGTDTQYF. In nucleotides, the CDR3 is TGTGCCAGCAGCTTAGCGAGGGGGGGGCCCACCGGCACAGATACGCAGTATTTT.